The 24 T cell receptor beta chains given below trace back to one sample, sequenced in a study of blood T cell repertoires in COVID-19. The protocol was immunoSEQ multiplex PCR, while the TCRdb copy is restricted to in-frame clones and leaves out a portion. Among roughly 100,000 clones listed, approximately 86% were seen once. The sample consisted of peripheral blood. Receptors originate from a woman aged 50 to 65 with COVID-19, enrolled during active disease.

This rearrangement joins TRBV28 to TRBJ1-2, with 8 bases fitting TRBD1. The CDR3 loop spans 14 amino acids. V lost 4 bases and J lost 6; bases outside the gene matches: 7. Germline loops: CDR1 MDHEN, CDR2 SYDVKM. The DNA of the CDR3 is TGTGCCAGCAGTTCCCATGGACAGGGTGATGGCTACACCTTC. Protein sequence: CASSSHGQGDGYTF.

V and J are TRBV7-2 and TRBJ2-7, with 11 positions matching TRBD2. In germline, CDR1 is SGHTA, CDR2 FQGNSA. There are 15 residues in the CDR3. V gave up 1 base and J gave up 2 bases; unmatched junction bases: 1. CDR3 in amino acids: CASSLGSGGAYEQYF. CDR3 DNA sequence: TGTGCCAGCAGCTTAGGTAGCGGGGGGGCCTACGAGCAGTACTTC.

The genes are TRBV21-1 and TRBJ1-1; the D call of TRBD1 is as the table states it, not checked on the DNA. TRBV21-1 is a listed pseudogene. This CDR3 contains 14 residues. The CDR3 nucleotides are TGTGCCAGCAGCAAAACACAGGGTATCACTGAAGCTTTCTTT. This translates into CASSKTQGITEAFF.

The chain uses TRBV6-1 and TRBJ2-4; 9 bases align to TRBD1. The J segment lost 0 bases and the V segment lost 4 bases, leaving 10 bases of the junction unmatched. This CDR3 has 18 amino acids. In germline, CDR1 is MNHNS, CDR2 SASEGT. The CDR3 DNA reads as TGTGCCAGCAGTGCTCGGGACAGGGTCCTTTTAGCCAAAAACATTCAGTACTTC. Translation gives CASSARDRVLLAKNIQYF.

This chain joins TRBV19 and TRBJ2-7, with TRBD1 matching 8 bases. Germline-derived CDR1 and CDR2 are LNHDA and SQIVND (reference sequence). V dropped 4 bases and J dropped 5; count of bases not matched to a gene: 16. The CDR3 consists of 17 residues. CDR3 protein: CASSTTNGQGPGHEQYF. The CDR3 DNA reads TGTGCCAGTAGTACCACTAACGGACAGGGCCCTGGGCACGAGCAGTACTTC.

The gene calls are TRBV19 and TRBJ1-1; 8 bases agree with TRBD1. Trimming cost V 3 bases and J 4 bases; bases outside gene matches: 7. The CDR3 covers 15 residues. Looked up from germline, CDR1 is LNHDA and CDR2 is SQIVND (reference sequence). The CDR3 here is CASSIPNRGTTEAFF. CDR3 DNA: TGTGCCAGTAGTATCCCCAACAGGGGGACCACTGAAGCTTTCTTT.

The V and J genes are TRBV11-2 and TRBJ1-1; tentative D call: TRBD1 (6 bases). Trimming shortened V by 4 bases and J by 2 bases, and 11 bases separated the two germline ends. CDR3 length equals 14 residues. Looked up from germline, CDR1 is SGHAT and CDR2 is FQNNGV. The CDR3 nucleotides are TGTGCCAGCAGCTGGAGACAGGTAAACACTGAAGCTTTCTTT. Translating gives CASSWRQVNTEAFF.

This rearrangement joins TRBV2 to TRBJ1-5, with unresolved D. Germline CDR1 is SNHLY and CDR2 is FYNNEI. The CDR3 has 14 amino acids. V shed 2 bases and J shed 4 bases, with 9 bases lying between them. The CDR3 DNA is TGTGCCAGCAGTGAATGGTCAACTAATCAGCCCCAGCATTTT. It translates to CASSEWSTNQPQHF.

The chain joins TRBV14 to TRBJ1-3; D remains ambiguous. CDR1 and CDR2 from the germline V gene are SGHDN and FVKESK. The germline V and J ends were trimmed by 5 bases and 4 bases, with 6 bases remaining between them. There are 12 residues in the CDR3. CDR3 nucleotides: TGTGCCAGCAGCTTCATCGGAAACACCATATATTTT. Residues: CASSFIGNTIYF.

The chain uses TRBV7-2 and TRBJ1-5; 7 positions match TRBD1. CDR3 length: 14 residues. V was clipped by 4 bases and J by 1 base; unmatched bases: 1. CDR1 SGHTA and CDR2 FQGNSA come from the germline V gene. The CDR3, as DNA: TGTGCCAGCAGCTCGGGACAGAGCAATCAGCCCCAGCATTTT. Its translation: CASSSGQSNQPQHF.

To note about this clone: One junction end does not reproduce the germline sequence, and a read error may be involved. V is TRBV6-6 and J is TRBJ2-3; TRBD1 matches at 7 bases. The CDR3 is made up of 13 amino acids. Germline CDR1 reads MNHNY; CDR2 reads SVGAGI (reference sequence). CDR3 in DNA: TGTGCCAGCAGTTTCGAGTTTAATGGACAGGTCGTTTTT. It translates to CASSFEFNGQVVF.

CDR3 bases: TGCGCCAGCAGCTTTGACTCGAACACCGGGGAGCTGTTTTTT. Its translation: CASSFDSNTGELFF. The rearrangement links TRBV5-1 to TRBJ2-2; no clear D. Between the trimmed V and J ends, which lost 2 bases and 0 bases, there was a span of 5 bases. Germline V gene sequence: CDR1 SGHRS, CDR2 YFSETQ. The CDR3 is 14 amino acids.

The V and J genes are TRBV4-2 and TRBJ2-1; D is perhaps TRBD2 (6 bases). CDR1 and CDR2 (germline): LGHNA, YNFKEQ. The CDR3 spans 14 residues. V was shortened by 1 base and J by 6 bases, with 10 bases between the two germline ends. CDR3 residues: CASSQVGLSNEQFF. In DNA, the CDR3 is TGTGCCAGCAGCCAAGTTGGACTATCCAATGAGCAGTTCTTC.

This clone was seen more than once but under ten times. The CDR3: CASSQDSGVGYEQYF. In DNA form, the CDR3 reads TGTGCCAGCAGCCAAGATTCAGGGGTGGGTTACGAGCAGTACTTC. The chain is built from TRBV4-2 and TRBJ2-7; D perhaps matches TRBD1 (6 bases). V lost 0 bases and J lost 4, with 13 bases in between. The CDR3 spans 15 residues. Germline assignment: CDR1 LGHNA and CDR2 YNFKEQ.

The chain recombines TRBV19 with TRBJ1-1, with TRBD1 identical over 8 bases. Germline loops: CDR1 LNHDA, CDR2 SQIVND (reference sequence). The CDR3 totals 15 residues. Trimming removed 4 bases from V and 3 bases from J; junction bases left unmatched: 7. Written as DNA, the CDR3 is TGTGCCAGTAGTACCATACAGGGGGGCGACACTGAAGCTTTCTTT. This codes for CASSTIQGGDTEAFF. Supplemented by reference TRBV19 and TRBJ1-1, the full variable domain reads DGGITQSPKYLFRKEGQNVTLSCEQNLNHDAMYWYRQDPGQGLRLIYYSQIVNDFQKGDIAEGYSVSREKKESFPLTVTSAQKNPTAFYLCASSTIQGGDTEAFFGQGTRLTVV.

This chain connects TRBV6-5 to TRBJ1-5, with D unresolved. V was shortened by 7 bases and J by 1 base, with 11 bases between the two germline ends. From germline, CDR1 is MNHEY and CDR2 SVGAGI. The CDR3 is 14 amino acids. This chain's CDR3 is CASNYGQSNQPQHF. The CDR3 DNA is TGTGCCAGCAACTATGGCCAGAGCAATCAGCCCCAGCATTTT.

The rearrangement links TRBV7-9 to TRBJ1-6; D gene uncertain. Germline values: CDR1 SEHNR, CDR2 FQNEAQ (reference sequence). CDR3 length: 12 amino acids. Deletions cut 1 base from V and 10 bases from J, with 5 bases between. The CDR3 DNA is TGTGCCAGCAGCTTAGTCGGGTCACCCCTCCACTTT. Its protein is CASSLVGSPLHF.

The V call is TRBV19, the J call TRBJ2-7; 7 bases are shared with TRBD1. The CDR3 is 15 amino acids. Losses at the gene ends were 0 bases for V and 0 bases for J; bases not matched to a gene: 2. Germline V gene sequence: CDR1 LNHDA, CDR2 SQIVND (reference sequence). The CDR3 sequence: CASSIEQGDSYEQYF. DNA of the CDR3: TGTGCCAGTAGTATAGAGCAGGGGGACTCCTACGAGCAGTACTTC.

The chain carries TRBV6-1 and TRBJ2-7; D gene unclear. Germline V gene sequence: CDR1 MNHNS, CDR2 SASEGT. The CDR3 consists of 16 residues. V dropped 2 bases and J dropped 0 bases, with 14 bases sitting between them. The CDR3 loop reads CASSEWMGFSSYEQYF. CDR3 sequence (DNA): TGTGCCAGCAGTGAATGGATGGGCTTCAGCTCCTACGAGCAGTACTTC.

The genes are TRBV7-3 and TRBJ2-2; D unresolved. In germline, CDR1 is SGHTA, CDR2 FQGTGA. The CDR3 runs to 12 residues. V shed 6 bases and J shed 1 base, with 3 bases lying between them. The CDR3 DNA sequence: TGTGCCAGCAGACTGAACACCGGGGAGCTGTTTTTT. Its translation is CASRLNTGELFF.

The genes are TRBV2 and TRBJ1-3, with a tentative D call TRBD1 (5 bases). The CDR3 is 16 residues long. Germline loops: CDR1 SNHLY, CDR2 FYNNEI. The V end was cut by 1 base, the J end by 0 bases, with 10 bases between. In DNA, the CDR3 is TGTGCCAGCAGTGAAGAGACAGCTAGCTCTGGAAACACCATATATTTT. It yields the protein CASSEETASSGNTIYF.

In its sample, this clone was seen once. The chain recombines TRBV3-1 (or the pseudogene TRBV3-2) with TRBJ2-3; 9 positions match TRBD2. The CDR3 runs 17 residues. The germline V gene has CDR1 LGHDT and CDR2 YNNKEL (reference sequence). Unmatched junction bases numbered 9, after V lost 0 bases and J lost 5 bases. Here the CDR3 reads CASSQDQPGLALDTQYF. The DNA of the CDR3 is TGTGCCAGCAGCCAAGATCAACCGGGACTAGCTTTAGATACGCAGTATTTT.

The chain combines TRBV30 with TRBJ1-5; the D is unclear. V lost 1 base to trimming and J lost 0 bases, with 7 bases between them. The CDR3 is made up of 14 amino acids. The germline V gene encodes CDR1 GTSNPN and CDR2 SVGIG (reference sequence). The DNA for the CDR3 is TGTGCCTGGAGTGGTCAGAATAGCAATCAGCCCCAGCATTTT. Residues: CAWSGQNSNQPQHF.

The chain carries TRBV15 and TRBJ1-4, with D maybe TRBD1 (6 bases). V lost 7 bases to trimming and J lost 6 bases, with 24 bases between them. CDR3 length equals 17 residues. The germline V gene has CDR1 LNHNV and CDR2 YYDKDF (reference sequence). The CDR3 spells CATTPGQSWGGDEKLFF. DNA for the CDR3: TGTGCCACCACCCCAGGACAGTCTTGGGGCGGAGATGAAAAACTGTTTTTT.